What follows are 21 T cell receptor beta chains derived from one specimen sequenced in a study of Graves' ophthalmopathy and Graves' hyperthyroidism. For repertoire sequencing, the TCR beta CDR3 regions were amplified from RNA transcripts. Investigators did first-round RT-PCR with HTBI primers, then second-round multiplex PCR. TCRdb fed the multiplex PCR reads into MiXCR, producing one record per CDR3 protein. Seen here are some 170,000 distinct CDR3 sequences, around 39% observed once, and the top ten hold about 8.2%. The sample comprised peripheral blood. These receptors came from a man younger than 45 with Graves' ophthalmopathy.

J is TRBJ1-2 and V is TRBV28, with TRBD1 identical over 9 bases. Germline V CDR1 and CDR2: MDHEN, SYDVKM. The V segment lost 6 bases and the J segment 1 base; nucleotides outside the gene matches: 6. This CDR3 has 15 residues. The CDR3 here is CASSLNRGLNYGYTF. The CDR3 DNA sequence: TGTGCCAGCAGCTTGAACAGGGGGCTTAACTATGGCTACACCTTC.

This clonotype was seen ten or more times. DNA for the CDR3: TGTGCCAGCAGGCCACGGGAGTCGGTGGTGCCCCTCCACTTT. Protein sequence: CASRPRESVVPLHF. This rearrangement joins TRBV27 to TRBJ1-6; D unclear. The CDR3 sequence is 14 residues long. Germline CDR1 is MNHEY and CDR2 is SMNVEV (reference sequence). V dropped 6 bases and J dropped 13 bases, with 19 bases sitting between them.

This clonotype was counted a few times. The chain has TRBV7-2 and TRBJ2-6; 11 nucleotides match TRBD2. The CDR3 length is 17 residues. V lost 5 bases, J lost 3 bases, and 6 bases stayed unmatched. Germline-derived CDR1 and CDR2 are SGHTA and FQGNSA. CDR3 sequence (DNA): TGTGCCAGCAGCATTAGCGGGAGGGTGATTGGGGCCAACGTCCTGACTTTC. Translating it yields CASSISGRVIGANVLTF. Looking up the rest from reference TRBV7-2 and TRBJ2-6 gives the full variable domain: GAGVSQSPSNKVTEKGKDVELRCDPISGHTALYWYRQSLGQGLEFLIYFQGNSAPDKSGLPSDRFSAERTGGSVSTLTIQRTQQEDSAVYLCASSISGRVIGANVLTFGAGSRLTVL.

This clonotype was picked up many times. This sequence joins TRBV6-1 and TRBJ2-7; 7 bases agree with TRBD2. J lost 0 bases, V lost 7 bases, and 9 bases had no gene match. The germline CDR1 and CDR2 sequences are MNHNS and SASEGT. The CDR3 has 15 residues. CDR3 loop: CASTPGGYSSYEQYF. Here the CDR3 DNA reads TGTGCCAGCACGCCGGGAGGTTATTCCTCCTACGAGCAGTACTTC.

The table lists this clonotype with many counts. The chain has TRBV7-3 and TRBJ2-2; D possibly uses TRBD1 or TRBD2 (6 bases each). Germline V gene lookup returns CDR1 SGHTA and CDR2 FQGTGA. This CDR3 comprises 15 residues. The V gene lost 5 bases and the J gene lost 6 bases, with 16 bases spanning the gap. The CDR3 is CASSQAGQRAGELFF. In nucleotides, the CDR3 is TGTGCCAGCAGCCAGGCGGGACAAAGGGCCGGGGAGCTGTTTTTT.

This clonotype came up once. In DNA form, the CDR3 reads TGTGCCAGCAGCACCGGACTTAGGAACACTGAAGCTTTCTTT. Translating gives CASSTGLRNTEAFF. The chain couples TRBV27 to TRBJ1-1; D is uncertain. CDR3 length: 14 residues. Germline assignment: CDR1 MNHEY and CDR2 SMNVEV (reference sequence). The V end lost 6 bases, the J end lost 1 base, and 12 bases lay between the germline ends.

In this sample, this clonotype turned up many times. The chain couples TRBV29-1 to TRBJ1-5; D is perhaps TRBD1 (6 bases). Germline CDR1 reads SQVTM; CDR2 reads ANQGSEA. This CDR3 spans 15 amino acids. The V and J ends lost 7 bases and 5 bases respectively, with 21 bases between them. CDR3: CSARIPGGGDQPQHF. DNA of the CDR3: TGCAGCGCCAGGATACCGGGAGGGGGGGATCAGCCCCAGCATTTT.

In its sample, this clonotype was seen many times. J is TRBJ1-3 and V is TRBV30; D ambiguous. Germline CDR1 and CDR2: GTSNPN and SVGIG (reference sequence). There are 13 residues in the CDR3. The V end was cut by 8 bases, the J end by 0 bases, with 11 bases between. The CDR3 protein is CALDPRSGNTIYF. CDR3 in DNA: TGTGCCCTAGACCCGCGCTCTGGAAACACCATATATTTT.

This chain joins TRBV7-8 and TRBJ2-7, with D uncertain. Trimming took off 5 bases at V and 5 bases at J, with 13 bases between the two ends. The CDR3 is made up of 13 amino acids. Germline V gene data show CDR1 as SGHVS and CDR2 as FQNEAQ. The CDR3 region has the DNA TGTGCCAGCAGCGACCGTTTTTGGGACGAGCAGTACTTC. Amino acids: CASSDRFWDEQYF.

The V and J genes are TRBV7-2 and TRBJ2-5; 13 nucleotides match TRBD2. Germline V gene data show CDR1 as SGHTA and CDR2 as FQGNSA. The V gene end was trimmed by 4 bases and the J gene end by 6 bases; junction bases not matched to a gene: 2. The CDR3 contains 14 residues. Here the CDR3 DNA reads TGTGCCAGCAGCTCGACTAGCGGGAGGAAGACCCAGTACTTC. It specifies CASSSTSGRKTQYF.

The table lists this clonotype with many counts. This chain uses TRBV5-1 with TRBJ2-5; no reliable D call. Germline V gene data show CDR1 as SGHRS and CDR2 as YFSETQ. V was shortened by 5 bases and J by 3 bases, with 17 bases between the two germline ends. This CDR3 comprises 15 residues. Written as DNA, the CDR3 is TGCGCCAGCAGTACACGGACCAGCCCAAAAGAGACCCAGTACTTC. As protein: CASSTRTSPKETQYF.

The sample holds many counts of this clonotype. V usage is TRBV5-1 and J usage is TRBJ2-4; D is undetermined. CDR1 is SGHRS and CDR2 is YFSETQ in the germline V gene. Trimming removed 8 bases from V and 1 base from J, with 13 bases in between. This CDR3 comprises 14 residues. For the CDR3, the DNA is TGCGCCAGAAAGCTAGGGTTGGCCAAAAACATTCAGTACTTC. Protein product: CARKLGLAKNIQYF. The variable domain in full, with the rest retrieved from reference TRBV5-1 and TRBJ2-4, is KAGVTQTPRYLIKTRGQQVTLSCSPISGHRSVSWYQQTPGQGLQFLFEYFSETQRNKGNFPGRFSGRQFSNSRSEMNVSTLELGDSALYLCARKLGLAKNIQYFGAGTRLSVL.

Many counts were recorded for this clonotype. This chain uses TRBV7-2 with TRBJ2-7; 9 nucleotides align to TRBD2. The trim removed 2 bases at V and 4 bases at J, leaving 6 bases unmatched. The CDR3 has 15 residues. CDR1 and CDR2 (germline): SGHTA, FQGNSA. Written as DNA, the CDR3 is TGTGCCAGCAGCTTAATGAGCGGGAGGTATTACGAGCAGTACTTC. This encodes CASSLMSGRYYEQYF.

This clonotype was observed once. This rearrangement joins TRBV7-3 to TRBJ2-7; a possible D gene is TRBD2 (5 bases). V lost 0 bases to trimming and J lost 6 bases, with 9 bases between them. Germline loops: CDR1 SGHTA, CDR2 FQGTGA. The CDR3 has 13 amino acids. CDR3 loop: CASSLTPSPEQYF. The CDR3 DNA is TGTGCCAGCAGCTTAACCCCTAGCCCCGAGCAGTACTTC.

This clonotype showed up just a few times. The J gene is TRBJ1-2, the V gene TRBV6-5; 10 nucleotides agree with TRBD1. The CDR3 spans 15 residues. J lost 5 bases, V lost 4 bases, and 7 bases had no gene match. Germline-derived CDR1 and CDR2 are MNHEY and SVGAGI. CDR3 loop: CASSFRDRGIYGYTF. Written as DNA, the CDR3 is TGTGCCAGCAGTTTCCGGGACAGGGGAATTTATGGCTACACCTTC.

The chain links TRBV6-2 or TRBV6-3 to TRBJ1-1; a possible D gene is TRBD1 (6 bases). The V gene's germline CDR1 is MNHEY and CDR2 SVGEGT. With 6 bases removed from V and 3 bases from J, the gap between germline ends came to 17 bases. This CDR3 comprises 15 residues. The CDR3 region has the DNA TGTGCCAGCAGGACCGGGGGCGGCGGTTACACTGAAGCTTTCTTT. This gives the protein CASRTGGGGYTEAFF.

This rearrangement joins TRBV6-2 or TRBV6-3 to TRBJ1-5; 7 bases align to TRBD1. Per the germline V gene, CDR1 is MNHEY and CDR2 is SVGEGT. This CDR3 contains 19 residues. The V segment lost 6 bases and the J segment 0 bases; nucleotides outside the gene matches: 17. CDR3 residues: CASRIQTGHIGFSNQPQHF. The CDR3 nucleotides are TGTGCCAGCAGGATTCAGACAGGGCATATTGGATTTAGCAATCAGCCCCAGCATTTT.

The chain uses TRBV6-1 and TRBJ2-7; D not certain. The CDR3 is 14 amino acids. V dropped 6 bases and J dropped 7 bases, with 19 bases sitting between them. Germline CDR1 and CDR2: MNHNS and SASEGT. CDR3 region: CASRGTGSTWEQYF. CDR3 nucleotides: TGTGCCAGCAGGGGAACCGGGTCGACCTGGGAGCAGTACTTC.

The rearrangement uses TRBV6-1 and TRBJ2-7, with D tentatively TRBD2 (6 bases). The CDR3 totals 13 residues. The V gene's germline CDR1 is MNHNS and CDR2 SASEGT. V lost 0 bases and J lost 5, with 8 bases in between. This CDR3 reads CASSEAWEDEQYF. The CDR3 region has the DNA TGTGCCAGCAGTGAAGCGTGGGAGGACGAGCAGTACTTC.

This chain joins TRBV6-2 or TRBV6-3 and TRBJ1-1, with TRBD1 identical over 11 bases. V lost 7 bases and J lost 5; bases outside the gene matches: 9. CDR3 size: 15 residues. The germline V gene encodes CDR1 MNHEY and CDR2 SVGEGT. CDR3 coding DNA: TGTGCCAGCAATAAGGACAGGGGGCCGGAGACTGAAGCTTTCTTT. As protein: CASNKDRGPETEAFF.

This clonotype was found many times. The V call is TRBV4-1, the J call TRBJ2-7; no reliable D call. V was trimmed by 1 base and J by 3 bases, leaving 10 bases between them. The CDR3 is 14 amino acids. Germline V lookup: CDR1 MGHRA, CDR2 YSYEKL. DNA of the CDR3: TGCGCCAGCAGCCAAGCCAATACGAACTACGAGCAGTACTTC. This translates into CASSQANTNYEQYF.